The text below deals with one TCR beta chain. There are 15 residues in the CDR3. These data originate in a study of blood T cell repertoires in COVID-19. Authors' data handling: Estimated nucleated cell counts came from reference gene primer amplification. Repertoires were generated with immunoSEQ multiplex PCR, while TCRdb's copy carries only in-frame clones and drops some. The DNA gave D and trimming, while V, J and clone size come from that table. The data contain about 240,000 clones, nearly 95% of them seen just once; the ten biggest clones take up roughly 0.79%. The clonotype originates from a man aged 25 to 40 with COVID-19, enrolled during active disease. Sequenced input: peripheral blood. V usage is TRBV21-1 and J usage is TRBJ2-1; the table's D call of TRBD2 was not tested on the DNA. TRBV21-1 is recorded as a pseudogene. The CDR3 coding sequence is TGTGCCAGCCCCGGGGCGGGGGGTCCCTACAATGAGCAGTTCTTC. Encoded protein: CASPGAGGPYNEQFF.